Below, 24 T cell receptor beta chains from the same sample are listed, as sequenced in a study of blood T cells in healthy people across ages. Then a second PCR, running about 6 to 11 cycles, was carried out with a sample-barcoded 5' primer and a J-beta primer mix. MiXCR was run by TCRdb on the 5' RACE reads, yielding one entry per CDR3 protein. Among over a million distinct CDR3 sequences listed, under 55% were seen once. Sequenced: blood. Source of these receptors: an older woman in good health.

The genes are TRBV5-5 and TRBJ2-3, with 7 bases matching TRBD1. Germline values: CDR1 SGHKS, CDR2 YYEKEE (reference sequence). The CDR3 is made up of 14 amino acids. V shed 5 bases and J 6 bases; nucleotides not matched to a gene: 9. CDR3 nucleotides: TGTGCCAGCAGAATCGACAGGGAAGGGGATACGCAGTATTTT. Amino acid sequence: CASRIDREGDTQYF.

The chain carries TRBV13 and TRBJ2-1; the match to TRBD2 covers 8 bases. Germline V gene data show CDR1 as PRHDT and CDR2 as FYEKMQ (reference sequence). V was clipped by 5 bases and J by 0 bases; unmatched bases: 6. This CDR3 has 16 residues. The CDR3 is CASSHRLAPSYNEQFF. The CDR3 region has the DNA TGTGCCAGCAGCCATAGACTAGCGCCCTCCTACAATGAGCAGTTCTTC.

V usage is TRBV7-3 and J usage is TRBJ2-6; D is ambiguous. This CDR3 has 19 amino acids. Germline CDR1 and CDR2: SGHTA and FQGTGA. With 2 bases removed from V and 0 bases from J, the gap between germline ends came to 17 bases. The CDR3, as DNA: TGTGCCAGCAGCTTATATTACTCTACAACTCCCTCTGGGGCCAACGTCCTGACTTTC. It codes for CASSLYYSTTPSGANVLTF. The complete variable domain, with remaining parts taken from reference TRBV7-3 and TRBJ2-6, reads GAGVSQTPSNKVTEKGKYVELRCDPISGHTALYWYRQSLGQGPEFLIYFQGTGAADDSGLPNDRFFAVRPEGSVSTLKIQRTERGDSAVYLCASSLYYSTTPSGANVLTFGAGSRLTVL.

This clonotype was seen repeatedly, ten times or more. This chain connects TRBV10-3 to TRBJ1-2; unclear D gene. The CDR3 spans 14 residues. Between the trimmed V and J ends, which lost 2 bases and 7 bases, there was a span of 14 bases. Per germline, CDR1 ENHRY and CDR2 SYGVKD. CDR3 loop: CAISENGAGLGYTF. CDR3 DNA sequence: TGTGCCATCAGTGAGAATGGAGCAGGACTTGGCTACACCTTC.

As for this clonotype: A clone one base away is much larger, so this may be a read error. In DNA, the CDR3 is TGCGCCAGCAACCAAGAGGGGTGGGGAAACACAGATACGCAGTATTTT. It encodes CASNQEGWGNTDTQYF. The chain employs TRBV4-1 and TRBJ2-3; D assignment may be TRBD1 or TRBD2 (5 bases each). This CDR3 has 16 residues. CDR1 and CDR2 from the germline V gene are MGHRA and YSYEKL.

This clonotype was picked up many times. CDR3 DNA sequence: TGTGCCAGCAGCTTAGATCCTTATGGCTACACCTTC. It yields the protein CASSLDPYGYTF. This sequence joins TRBV7-9 and TRBJ1-2; D call uncertain. Looked up from germline, CDR1 is SEHNR and CDR2 is FQNEAQ (reference sequence). The CDR3 contains 12 residues. Trimming removed 1 base from V and 5 bases from J, with 5 bases in between.

J is TRBJ2-5 and V is TRBV7-9; D call uncertain. CDR1 is SEHNR, CDR2 FQNEAQ, per germline (reference sequence). Trimming shortened V by 1 base and J by 0 bases, and 3 bases separated the two germline ends. The CDR3 is 13 amino acids. CDR3 sequence (DNA): TGTGCCAGCAGCTTAGTTGACCAAGAGACCCAGTACTTC. Its translation is CASSLVDQETQYF.

The chain links TRBV6-5 to TRBJ2-5; the match to TRBD2 covers 8 bases. V lost 6 bases to trimming and J lost 5 bases; unmatched junction nucleotides: 8. The CDR3 is 14 amino acids. Looked up from germline, CDR1 is MNHEY and CDR2 is SVGAGI. CDR3 residues: CASSRGGSRETQYF. The CDR3 bases are TGTGCCAGCAGCCGGGGGGGGTCACGGGAGACCCAGTACTTC.

This clonotype was seen a handful of times. As DNA, the CDR3 is TGTGCCAGCAGTGCCCGGAGAGGAGAAAAACTGTTTTTT. This sequence encodes CASSARRGEKLFF. The J gene is TRBJ1-4, the V gene TRBV2, with unresolved D. The CDR3 runs 13 residues. V gave up 4 bases and J gave up 8 bases, with 11 bases separating them. Germline V gene data show CDR1 as SNHLY and CDR2 as FYNNEI.

This clonotype was observed a few times. V and J are TRBV5-1 and TRBJ2-3; D is unclear. CDR1 and CDR2 (germline): SGHRS, YFSETQ. V dropped 0 bases and J dropped 2 bases, with 13 bases sitting between them. CDR3 length equals 16 residues. CDR3 loop: CASSLGVGQLTDTQYF. CDR3 sequence (DNA): TGCGCCAGCAGCTTGGGGGTGGGCCAGCTCACAGATACGCAGTATTTT.

This clonotype was counted a few times. The V gene is TRBV2, the J gene TRBJ2-7; tentative D call: TRBD1 (6 bases). Germline CDR1 and CDR2: SNHLY and FYNNEI. The CDR3 extends over 12 amino acids. Trimming pared 3 bases from V and 5 bases from J, leaving 8 bases between. This chain's CDR3 is CASSDDRNEQYF. CDR3 sequence (DNA): TGTGCCAGCAGTGATGACAGGAACGAGCAGTACTTC.

This chain links TRBV6-6 with TRBJ2-7; D gene uncertain. The ends were cut back, 2 bases at V and 4 bases at J, with 9 bases in the middle. This CDR3 contains 13 residues. Germline V gene lookup returns CDR1 MNHNY and CDR2 SVGAGI (reference sequence). As DNA, the CDR3 is TGTGCCAGCAGTTACCCACATTGGTACGAGCAGTACTTC. It is translated as CASSYPHWYEQYF.

The chain has TRBV18 and TRBJ2-1, with 8 bases identical to TRBD2. Germline loops: CDR1 KGHSH, CDR2 LQKENI. This CDR3 is 16 amino acids long. V was pared by 4 bases and J by 4 bases, with 9 bases of the junction left unmatched. CDR3 sequence reads: CASSRLGLVSYNEQFF. CDR3 DNA: TGTGCCAGCTCACGCCTGGGACTAGTCAGTTACAATGAGCAGTTCTTC.

This clonotype has only a few counts. The chain employs TRBV10-3 and TRBJ1-2; no definite D call. V lost 10 bases and J lost 1, with 13 bases in between. In germline, CDR1 is ENHRY, CDR2 SYGVKD. The CDR3 spans 13 residues. CDR3 sequence: CASRPDDNYGYTF. In DNA, the CDR3 is TGTGCCAGCAGGCCGGACGATAACTATGGCTACACCTTC.

The chain uses TRBV2 and TRBJ2-5; D gene ambiguous. The CDR3 runs to 14 residues. Germline CDR1 and CDR2: SNHLY and FYNNEI. V was cut by 7 bases and J by 0 bases, with 12 bases left in between. CDR3 DNA sequence: TGTGCCAGCACACTGACTCAGTACCAAGAGACCCAGTACTTC. It codes for CASTLTQYQETQYF.

The chain has TRBV6-2 or TRBV6-3 and TRBJ2-6; D ambiguous. There are 16 residues in the CDR3. Germline assignment: CDR1 MNHEY and CDR2 SVGEGT. Between the trimmed V and J ends, which lost 4 bases and 1 base, there was a span of 11 bases. CDR3 sequence (DNA): TGTGCCAGCAGTTTATACCTAAGGTCTGGGGCCAACGTCCTGACTTTC. Residues: CASSLYLRSGANVLTF.

V gene TRBV7-8 combines with J gene TRBJ1-4; D remains unclear. Trimming shortened V by 0 bases and J by 1 base, and 9 bases separated the two germline ends. Germline CDR1 is SGHVS and CDR2 is FQNEAQ. This CDR3 has 16 residues. The CDR3: CASSLAQPGTNEKLFF. The CDR3 DNA sequence: TGTGCCAGCAGCTTAGCTCAGCCTGGAACTAATGAAAAACTGTTTTTT.

The chain couples TRBV3-1 to TRBJ2-1, with 7 bases lining up with TRBD1. J gave up 8 bases and V 3 bases, and 7 bases lay outside the gene matches. The CDR3 loop spans 14 amino acids. CDR1 and CDR2 (germline): LGHDT, YNNKEL (reference sequence). The CDR3 DNA sequence: TGTGCCAGCAGCCACGGGACAGCCCAAGATGAGCAGTTCTTC. Translated, it gives CASSHGTAQDEQFF.

This clonotype has just one count. The chain carries TRBV27 and TRBJ1-2, with TRBD1 matching 10 bases. The CDR3 runs 12 residues. The V and J ends lost 10 bases and 8 bases, in that order; junction bases with no gene match: 7. The germline CDR1 and CDR2 sequences are MNHEY and SMNVEV (reference sequence). CDR3: CATRQGARGYTF. CDR3 nucleotides: TGTGCCACGAGACAGGGGGCTAGGGGCTACACCTTC.

The chain employs TRBV4-1 and TRBJ2-1; D is uncertain. CDR3 length equals 16 residues. Looked up from germline, CDR1 is MGHRA and CDR2 is YSYEKL. V was cut by 3 bases and J by 6 bases, with 18 bases left in between. This CDR3 is CASSQVSLAVGNEQFF. The CDR3 DNA reads TGCGCCAGCAGCCAGGTTTCGCTGGCGGTAGGCAATGAGCAGTTCTTC.

This rearrangement joins TRBV9 to TRBJ1-2, with TRBD1 identical over 9 bases. The CDR3 covers 16 residues. Germline loops: CDR1 SGDLS, CDR2 YYNGEE. V shed 3 bases and J 0 bases; nucleotides not matched to a gene: 6. Here the CDR3 DNA reads TGTGCCAGCAGCGCGAGACAGGGGGAAGCTAACTATGGCTACACCTTC. This sequence encodes CASSARQGEANYGYTF.

This clonotype was counted a few times. The rearrangement joins TRBV10-3 to TRBJ2-5, with D tentatively TRBD2 (6 bases). There are 13 residues in the CDR3. The V end was cut by 6 bases, the J end by 11 bases, with 19 bases between. In germline, CDR1 is ENHRY, CDR2 SYGVKD. As DNA, the CDR3 is TGTGCCATCAGGAGGACTACGTCAGAAACGCAGTACTTC. As protein: CAIRRTTSETQYF.

This clonotype was recorded a few times. V gene TRBV25-1 combines with J gene TRBJ2-5; 7 bases align to TRBD2. The J call is uncertain, as TRBJ2-7 better fits the DNA end. This CDR3 is 15 amino acids long. Germline loops: CDR1 MGHDK, CDR2 SYGVNS. The CDR3 DNA sequence: TGTGCCACCGGGGCACTGAGCGGGACGGGCATCGAGCAGTACTTC. Its protein product is CATGALSGTGIEQYF.

Points on this clonotype: The junction and the germline gene differ at one end; a read error may be behind it. CDR3 loop: CTSSPRQDWAYEQYF. The CDR3 coding sequence is TGCACCAGCAGCCCCCGACAGGATTGGGCTTACGAGCAGTACTTC. The V call is TRBV5-1, the J call TRBJ2-5, with a possible D match to TRBD1 (6 bases). The J call is in doubt because the DNA end fits TRBJ2-7 better. Germline V gene lookup returns CDR1 SGHRS and CDR2 YFSETQ. The CDR3 length is 15 residues.